The source of this TCR beta chain is a study of cytomegalovirus exposure and HLA in healthy donors (dated by TCRdb to the late 2010s). With respect to the entire study: According to an earlier analysis of several hundred of the donors, about 170 million T cells yielded 117 million unique TCR beta sequences and less than 300 Gb of sequence data. Roughly 300 gigabases of sequencing data and roughly 80 million unique TCR sequences made up an early release that covered 500 to 650 HLA-typed donors. The genetic ancestry cluster associated with self-reported Caucasian donors included 81% of the approximately 400 genotyped donors. The study aimed to test whether signatures of past pathogen exposure could be identified by cataloging public T cell receptors. The study used immunosequencing to profile the T cell repertoires of approximately 630 subjects and linked those repertoires to cytomegalovirus serostatus. In addition to the first cohort of approximately 670 subjects, a separate validation cohort of under 150 different subjects was used. The study combined high-throughput TCR immunosequencing, statistical association of individual TCRs with disease status, and machine learning to predict cytomegalovirus infection status. In a later analysis, previously published TCR beta repertoires from fewer than 750 donors were re-analyzed and high-resolution HLA genotyping was added so that TCR occurrence patterns could be studied. Rather than drawing on any new phenotypic data, the later analysis identified candidate immune exposures from TCR beta sequences and the way those sequences occurred across donors. In an earlier analysis of 587 of the donors, high-throughput TCR beta sequencing was used to judge whether each TCR beta V gene segment behaved as functional or pseudogenic. Alongside the repertoire data, information on donor age, sex, ethnicity and CMV serostatus was compiled. In a later genetic analysis, genome-wide SNP genotypes for about 60% of the 666 donors were used, and that subset was treated as a discovery cohort. All discovery cohort repertoires had been generated on a single sequencing platform. Class I and class II HLA loci were covered by the typing at four-digit resolution. Typing coverage varied by locus: 629-630 donors for A, B, C, DRB1 and DQB1; some 520 for DQA1; over 600 for DPA1; some 470 for DPB1. A handful of DR-DQ haplotypes were handled as single units for association and clustering because linkage in the cohort was strong. Among about 390 genotyped donors of the cohort, an average of roughly 240,000 unique TCR beta nucleotide sequences were sequenced per donor, roughly 18% of them non-productive. General study outcomes and caveats: In vitro tests confirmed that a few of the cytomegalovirus-associated TCR beta chains recognize cytomegalovirus antigens. The presence/absence analyses assumed that sequencing depth was roughly uniform across donors, and that assumption may not be true. A later analysis found that HLA-associated TCR beta chains were more clonally expanded and had lower generation probabilities than equally common non-associated chains. It was suggested by the authors that the approach could potentially be generalized to other disease states and immunological phenotypes. In a later analysis, the rate of TCR association differed among HLA loci, with DRB1 alleles having the most associated TCRs and HLA-C alleles having the fewest. In both the original and validation cohorts, the classifier was reported to diagnose cytomegalovirus status with high specificity and sensitivity. According to a later analysis, most CMV-associated TCR beta chains appeared to be HLA-restricted, and the HLA associations seemed to be driven largely by CMV exposure. In a later analysis, several top co-occurrence clusters were reported to appear linked to parvovirus B19, influenza, CMV and Epstein-Barr virus. Specific HLA alleles were associated with roughly 16,000 TCR beta sequences at a false discovery rate of 0.05 in a later analysis. In this cohort, only TCR beta chains were sequenced, and detectable features were limited by the absence of alpha or paired-chain data. Because HLA typing was unavailable for some donors at each locus, only the typed subset was used in association tests. The study listed 170 or so TCR beta chains as associated with cytomegalovirus. A group of highly shared sequence variants was considered likely to be a technical artifact of the sequencing pipeline. The 87-base-pair reads could not distinguish some IMGT-functional V segments, including TRBV6-2 and TRBV6-3, so those segments were excluded. For the cohort, immune exposure information was limited to CMV serostatus. Correlated functional status among segregating V segments might reflect linkage disequilibrium, but an unknown experimental factor could not be ruled out. When HLA alleles, especially DR and DQ, strongly co-occurred, TCR associations were difficult to assign to individual alleles. Most TCR sequences were seen in very few donors, while some public TCRs were found in many individuals. An earlier analysis of several hundred of the donors showed that most TCR beta V segments appeared in productive rearrangements either about 87% or about 30% of the time, which broadly matched IMGT annotations. V-gene and J-gene trimming of TCR beta chains was associated with a missense DCLRE1C variant in a later genetic analysis, and the association was replicated in an independent cohort. A later genetic analysis reported fewer N-insertions in productive TCRs among donors in an Asian-associated ancestry cluster than the approximately 670-donor mean. A further reported finding was that TCR beta sequences accurately predicted the HLA-A and HLA-B alleles for most subjects in the first cohort. Because counts were too low, seventeen rarely observed V segments, including chromosome 9 orphons, were excluded from the earlier analysis of some 590 of the donors.

The library came from the immunoSEQ multiplex PCR assay. For the multiplex PCR, a mixture combining 60 forward primers for TCR Vbeta segments and 13 reverse primers for TCR Jbeta segments was used. The CDR3 region of rearranged TCR beta genes was amplified from genomic DNA with a multiplex PCR assay. Amplified TCR beta libraries were sequenced as 87-base-pair reads on the Illumina HiSeq System. The authors' pipeline ran thus. Across the 600 to 700 repertoires, a later analysis counted 75 million to 90 million unique TCR beta chains, roughly 11 million of which were shared by at least two donors. Raw reads were error-corrected and collapsed into unique sequences by a nearest-neighbor algorithm in which closely related sequences were merged to remove PCR and sequencing errors. CDR3 sequences were aligned to IMGT reference sequences to assign V, D and J gene segments. Each retained sequence needed at least a six-nucleotide match to both a V gene segment and a J gene segment. Rearrangements were classified as productive when the CDR3 lacked stop codons and remained in frame with V and J, and all other rearrangements were classified as non-productive. Following IMGT convention, CDR3 was defined as the stretch from the second conserved V-encoded cysteine up to the conserved J-encoded phenylalanine. The earlier analysis of about 640 of the donors excluded any sequence lacking an unambiguous match to a single V gene segment. An earlier analysis of a few hundred of the donors classified V segments as functional when productive rearrangements were above 56.7% and as segregating when the standard deviation between donors was above 5%. A statistical classification framework was built for diagnosing cytomegalovirus status from the catalog of TCR beta chain sequences. In a later analysis, TCR nucleotide sequences were compared against IMGT/GENE-DB human TR gene sequences so that V and J genes could be assigned. A later analysis assigned CDR3 sequences and most-parsimonious VDJ recombination scenarios with the TCRdist pipeline. In a later analysis, every TCR beta chain was defined by the combination of its CDR3 amino acid sequence and its V-gene family, and reads without a unique V-gene family were dropped. A later analysis removed over 500 highly shared, low-generation-probability nucleotide sequences to deal with suspected cross-contamination and a sequencing artifact. In a later analysis, a clonal expansion index was calculated for each public chain from normalized within-repertoire ranks of inferred template counts. Generation probabilities in a later analysis came from a VDJ recombination model fitted to out-of-frame rearrangements, and those results were checked against IGoR. In a later analysis, hypergeometric tests were used to score TCR-TCR, TCR-HLA and TCR-CMV co-occurrence, with a repertoire-size bias correction applied to TCR pairs. To estimate false discovery rates, a later analysis permuted the HLA or CMV assignments 20 times. In a later analysis, co-occurring TCRs were grouped using DBSCAN, and TCRdist sequence similarity was added for clustering within HLA-allele-positive subsets. Co-occurrence clustering excluded repertoires with fewer than 30,000 or more than 120,000 public chains, plus five with anomalous nucleotide sharing. TCRdb provides this immuneACCESS table in a form limited to in-frame rearrangements. Some clones are lacking; in checked studies, under half of them reflect an unresolved V gene, and why the rest are absent is not known. V and J calls and clone size are those listed in that table; D and trimming were worked out from the DNA. The table held for this sample gives 90,000 to 130,000 clones. Together, the top ten hold roughly 6.6% of the sample.

The cohort was made up of roughly 670 healthy bone marrow donors. All cohort members were sampled while nominally healthy, although unrecorded immune exposures were likely present. The donor was CMV seropositive and was included in the group of 250 to 350 seropositive cohort members. A peripheral blood sample was collected from each donor, and TCR beta sequencing was performed on peripheral blood mononuclear cells. The Qiagen DNeasy Blood Extraction Kit was used to extract genomic DNA from the blood cell samples. CDR1 and CDR2 (LGHNT, FRNRAP) derive from the germline V gene. The CDR3 sequence holds 16 residues, the cysteine and phenylalanine included. Left in the record is the CDR3 DNA by itself, 48 bases read in frame from the first base. Trimming removed 1 base from V and 3 bases from J; the gene matches leave 4 bases unexplained. Remarks on this clone: It has no known antigen specificity.

The sequencing sample was made of PBMCs. The sequence was obtained from a man aged 35 to 55 in good health and CMV-seropositive. The chain was built from TRBV12-5 and TRBJ2-1; 9 bases in the junction line up with TRBD2. The CDR3 reads CASGLGLAEIYNEQFF. The DNA reads TGTGCTAGTGGTTTGGGACTAGCGGAAATCTACAATGAGCAGTTCTTC.